The 20 T cell receptor beta chains in this list originate from one sample, sequenced in a study of T cell repertoires in cytomegalovirus infection. One entry per CDR3 protein, called by TCRdb with MiXCR from the reads. The table has hundreds of thousands of distinct CDR3 sequences, about 24% seen once; the top ten hold 8%. Sequenced material: CD8+ T cells from PBMCs. These receptors were obtained from a human donor in good health (CMV status not recorded). Some clones in this sample may be carry-over from other donors' samples.

In its sample, this clonotype was seen a few times. This rearrangement joins TRBV15 to TRBJ2-3, with D perhaps given as TRBD1 or TRBD2 (5 bases each). Trimming shortened V by 0 bases and J by 5 bases, and 15 bases separated the two germline ends. Germline lookup yields CDR1 LNHNV and CDR2 YYDKDF (reference sequence). This CDR3 comprises 16 residues. In nucleotides, the CDR3 is TGTGCCACCAGCAGAGAGATAACAGGAGGTGGAGATACGCAGTATTTT. This translates into CATSREITGGGDTQYF.

The rearrangement uses TRBV20-1 and TRBJ2-3; D remains ambiguous. Germline-derived CDR1 and CDR2 are DFQATT and SNEGSKA (reference sequence). Trimming removed 0 bases from V and 0 bases from J, with 13 bases in between. CDR3 length: 16 residues. DNA of the CDR3: TGCAGTGCTAGAGATTATCGTAACATTAGCACAGATACGCAGTATTTT. It specifies CSARDYRNISTDTQYF.

CDR3 protein: CASSQVRINTEAFF. Written as DNA, the CDR3 is TGCGCCAGCAGCCAAGTGAGGATTAACACTGAAGCTTTCTTT. V gene TRBV4-1 combines with J gene TRBJ1-1; D is unclear. The CDR3 has 14 residues. V lost 1 base and J lost 2, with 8 bases in between. Germline CDR1 and CDR2: MGHRA and YSYEKL.

This clonotype was found many times. The V gene is TRBV28, the J gene TRBJ2-7; D might be TRBD1 (6 bases). In germline, CDR1 is MDHEN, CDR2 SYDVKM. CDR3 length: 14 residues. The V gene lost 8 bases and the J gene lost 3 bases, with 17 bases spanning the gap. Here the CDR3 reads CASGSPGDFYEQYF. As DNA, the CDR3 is TGTGCCAGCGGTTCACCAGGGGATTTCTACGAGCAGTACTTC.

The V call is TRBV20-1, the J call TRBJ2-3; no definite D call. The length of the CDR3 is 13 residues. The germline gives CDR1 DFQATT, CDR2 SNEGSKA (reference sequence). V lost 0 bases to trimming and J lost 6 bases, with 10 bases between them. For the CDR3, the DNA is TGCAGTGCTAGAGAAGGATGGATGGATACGCAGTATTTT. This codes for CSAREGWMDTQYF.

In this sample, this clonotype turned up a few times. The germline gene is not matched at one end of the junction; a read error may be the cause. The chain couples TRBV4-1 to TRBJ2-2; D is possibly TRBD2 (6 bases). This CDR3 contains 16 residues. Germline-derived CDR1 and CDR2 are MGHRA and YSYEKL. CDR3 sequence (DNA): TGTGCCAGCAGCCAAGAGGAACTAGCTGACACCGGGGAGCTGTTTTTT. This codes for CASSQEELADTGELFF.

A remark on this clonotype: An end of the junction differs from the germline gene, which may be a read error. The chain carries TRBV20-1 and TRBJ2-1; 8 bases map to TRBD2. Germline CDR1 and CDR2: DFQATT and SNEGSKA (reference sequence). CDR3 length: 16 amino acids. This CDR3 reads CSARVDRGGPYNEQFF. The CDR3 DNA reads TGCAGTGCTAGAGTGGATCGCGGGGGGCCCTATAATGAGCAGTTCTTC.

There are many counts of this clonotype. This chain connects TRBV6-2 or TRBV6-3 to TRBJ2-1; TRBD2 matches 8 bases. V was pared by 2 bases and J by 8 bases, with 2 bases of the junction left unmatched. This CDR3 is 13 amino acids long. CDR1 is MNHEY and CDR2 is SVGEGT in the germline V gene. For the CDR3, the DNA is TGTGCCAGCAGTTACACTAGCGGAGATGAGCAGTTCTTC. It specifies CASSYTSGDEQFF.

There are a few counts of this clonotype. The rearrangement links TRBV7-9 to TRBJ2-5; TRBD1 might be the D (7 bases). The CDR3 has 14 amino acids. V shed 5 bases and J shed 5 bases, with 15 bases lying between them. Germline V gene data show CDR1 as SEHNR and CDR2 as FQNEAQ (reference sequence). CDR3 nucleotide sequence: TGTGCCAGCAGCGGGGGGACAGTAGATGAGACCCAGTACTTC. Translating it yields CASSGGTVDETQYF.

In its sample, this clonotype was seen a few times. The genes are TRBV7-9 and TRBJ2-1; perhaps TRBD1 as D (5 bases). Deletions cut 3 bases from V and 5 bases from J, with 17 bases between. The CDR3 length is 16 residues. CDR1 is SEHNR, CDR2 FQNEAQ, per germline (reference sequence). DNA of the CDR3: TGTGCCAGCAGCTTTAAGGGGCTCAAACCTAACAATGAGCAGTTCTTC. As protein: CASSFKGLKPNNEQFF. Based on the CDR3 plus reference TRBV7-9 and TRBJ2-1, the full variable domain is DTGVSQNPRHKITKRGQNVTFRCDPISEHNRLYWYRQTLGQGPEFLTYFQNEAQLEKSRLLSDRFSAERPKGSFSTLEIQRTEQGDSAMYLCASSFKGLKPNNEQFFGPGTRLTVL.

This clonotype has a handful of counts. The J gene is TRBJ2-1, the V gene TRBV2; the match to TRBD2 covers 10 bases. Trimming took 7 bases from V and 6 from J; bases not matched to a gene: 6. The CDR3 length is 14 residues. Germline V lookup: CDR1 SNHLY, CDR2 FYNNEI. In DNA form, the CDR3 reads TGTGCCAGCATAGCGGGGGGTCCCCTCAATGAGCAGTTCTTC. Protein product: CASIAGGPLNEQFF.

J is TRBJ2-7 and V is TRBV7-9; TRBD1 matches 7 bases. This CDR3 is 11 amino acids long. Germline values: CDR1 SEHNR, CDR2 FQNEAQ (reference sequence). V lost 4 bases and J lost 7; bases outside the gene matches: 1. The CDR3 DNA is TGTGCCAGCAGCTCGGGACAGGAGCAGTACTTC. This translates into CASSSGQEQYF.

Many counts were recorded for this clonotype. V usage is TRBV5-6 and J usage is TRBJ2-7; no firm D call. This CDR3 has 14 amino acids. CDR1 is SGHDT and CDR2 is YYEEEE in the germline V gene. V was cut by 0 bases and J by 2 bases, with 9 bases left in between. CDR3 nucleotides: TGTGCCAGCAGCTTGGTAACGGAAACCTACGAGCAGTACGTC. Translation: CASSLVTETYEQYV.

The chain employs TRBV28 and TRBJ2-7; possible D gene TRBD2, 5 bases. Germline V gives CDR1 MDHEN, CDR2 SYDVKM. The CDR3 consists of 14 residues. The V and J ends lost 7 bases and 2 bases respectively, with 15 bases between them. The DNA for the CDR3 is TGTGCCAGCACCCCCCGCGGGTACCCCTACGAGCAGTACGTC. Protein sequence: CASTPRGYPYEQYV.

The gene calls are TRBV29-1 and TRBJ2-2, with no clear D. Germline V gives CDR1 SQVTM, CDR2 ANQGSEA. The CDR3 contains 12 residues. Trimming took 6 bases from V and 7 from J, leaving 12 bases between them. The CDR3 region is CSVFTEVGELFF. In nucleotides, the CDR3 is TGCAGCGTCTTCACAGAAGTCGGGGAGCTGTTTTTT.

Note on this clonotype: A much larger clone lies a single base off, so this may be a read error. The CDR3 nucleotides are TGTGCCAGCACCTCTCTGTCTGGGGAGTGGATTCCAGATACGCAGTATTTT. Translation gives CASTSLSGEWIPDTQYF. The rearrangement links TRBV7-2 to TRBJ2-3; D is possibly TRBD2 (5 bases). V shed 7 bases and J shed 4 bases, with 24 bases lying between them. The length of the CDR3 is 17 residues. From germline, CDR1 is SGHTA and CDR2 FQGNSA.

Comment on this clonotype: A much larger clone differs by one base, so this may be a read error. V gene TRBV28 combines with J gene TRBJ2-1; possible D gene TRBD2, 6 bases. The CDR3 has 14 amino acids. Germline lookup yields CDR1 MDHEN and CDR2 SYDVKM. The CDR3: CASSFLGAGNGQFF. DNA for the CDR3: TGTGCCAGCAGTTTCTTAGGGGCGGGGAATGGGCAGTTCTTC.

This clonotype turned up a few times. The CDR3, as DNA: TGTGCCAGCAGCTTAGAGCCCAACACTATTAACCCATCCACCGGGGAGCTGTTTTTT. Its translation is CASSLEPNTINPSTGELFF. The chain carries TRBV7-3 and TRBJ2-2; the D is unclear. The germline V gene has CDR1 SGHTA and CDR2 FQGTGA. The CDR3 length is 19 residues. The ends were cut back, 2 bases at V and 4 bases at J, with 23 bases in the middle.

The genes are TRBV19 and TRBJ2-1; 9 nucleotides line up with TRBD1. Losses at the gene ends were 5 bases for V and 6 bases for J; bases not matched to a gene: 11. The CDR3 is 16 residues long. CDR1 and CDR2 from the germline V gene are LNHDA and SQIVND (reference sequence). DNA for the CDR3: TGTGCCAGTAGTTTCGAGACAGGGGGAGGGATCAATGAGCAGTTCTTC. Translated: CASSFETGGGINEQFF.

Concerning this clonotype itself: A much larger clonotype is one base distant, so this may be a read error. The chain couples TRBV28 to TRBJ2-5, with TRBD1 as a possible D gene (6 bases). This CDR3 is built from 16 residues. CDR1 and CDR2 (germline): MDHEN, SYDVKM. CDR3 in DNA: TGTACCAGCAGTTTCGGGATACAGGGTTGGCAAGAGACCCAGTACTTC. As protein: CTSSFGIQGWQETQYF.